This T cell receptor (beta chain) was recorded in a study of T cells expressing NK-cell markers. About the study: It was sorted CD3+CD56+NKG2C+, CD3+CD56+NKG2C- and CD3+CD56-NKG2C+ T cells that supplied the TCR beta repertoires. Seropositivity for HCMV was found in seven of the eight sequenced donors, with one seronegative. Broader study findings: One observes that, in several donors, these clonotypes were also the leading ones within the CD3+CD56-NKG2C+ fraction.

Points on this clonotype: The antigen is not known.

UMIs were included in TCR beta cDNA generated by 5'RACE template switching. From the 5' RACE reads, TCRdb lists one entry per CDR3 protein and no DNA. This sample's table has some 390,000 distinct CDR3 sequences. The CDR3 loop spans 15 amino acids. This sequence was found in a woman between 50 and 59 years old in good health. The chain employs TRBV12-3 or TRBV12-4 and TRBJ2-4; TCRdb outputs TRBD1, but without DNA this stays unchecked. The sample consisted of blood T cells: a sorted CD56 or NKG2C T cell subset, CD4+ or CD8+ T cells, or bulk PBMC T cells (not recorded which). The CDR3 loop is CASSPGVSAKNIQYF.